The TCR beta chain described here comes from a study of vaccination and CD4 T cells after COVID-19. The CDR3 loop spans 13 amino acids. Trimming left V 3 bases short and J 3 bases short, with 8 bases between. Germline lookup yields CDR1 SGHVS and CDR2 FQNEAQ. On this clonotype: The antigen is not known.

Sequencing of cultured CD4+ T cell DNA used the Oncomine TCR Beta short-read assay. CD4+ T cells were cultured, and genomic DNA was extracted from them. In TCRdb, the PCR reads were re-called with MiXCR into one record per CDR3 protein. Seen here are about 15,000 distinct CDR3 sequences, around three quarters observed once, and the top ten hold under 20%. As for treatment: approximately nine-day PBMC culture with coronavirus spike peptide pools or control peptides (ViraFEST assay). This clonotype was obtained from a human donor who had recovered from COVID-19. The specimen was CD4+ T cells from blood, cultured in vitro. This chain links TRBV7-8 with TRBJ1-2; D is unresolved. CDR3 sequence reads: CASSFGRDYGYTF. Written as DNA, the CDR3 is TGTGCCAGCAGCTTCGGGAGGGACTATGGCTACACCTTC.